This entry is about one T cell receptor (beta chain). One end of the junction fails to match germline, which may point to a read error. RNA was extracted from bulk tissue without any cell sorting. The entry originates in a study of tumor and adjacent non-tumor tissue in lung cancer. A modified ARM-PCR protocol with three rounds of nested PCR amplified TCRbeta. TCRdb re-derived calls from the multiplex PCR reads in MiXCR, one entry per CDR3 protein. The repertoire has 70,000 to 90,000 distinct CDR3 sequences, roughly 80% of them found once; the top ten carry 13%. This CDR3 is 15 amino acids long. Germline loops: CDR1 MGHRA, CDR2 YSYEKL.

The receptor comes from a woman in her 50s with non-small cell lung cancer. What was sequenced was lung tumor tissue. This sequence joins TRBV4-1 and TRBJ2-3; D is unclear. CDR3 in amino acids: CASNQGHSITDTQYF. CDR3 sequence (DNA): TGCGCCAGCAACCAAGGGCACTCTATCACAGATACGCAGTATTTT.